This TCR beta chain was recorded in a study of blood T cells in healthy people across ages. Looking at the study overall: The capture of about one barcoded beta molecule per two T cells was achieved by template switching.

The CDR3 spans 16 residues. V lost 3 bases, J lost 3 bases, and 15 bases lay in between. Germline V lookup: CDR1 LGHDT, CDR2 YNNKEL (reference sequence). Study outcomes and limitations: The study found TCR beta diversity correlated strongly with naive T cell percentage. CMV status of donors was not determined, possibly confounding expanded clonotype changes.

For the second PCR, which ran for 7 to 11 cycles, a sample-barcoded 5' primer and a J-beta primer mix were used. TCRdb passed the 5' RACE reads through MiXCR, listing each CDR3 protein once. The table has approximately 900,000 distinct CDR3 sequences, roughly 43% seen once; the top ten hold roughly 13%. Many counts were recorded for this clonotype. As yet, its antigen is unknown. The sequencing sample was made of blood. The V and J genes are TRBV3-1 and TRBJ2-1, with D possibly TRBD2 on 7 matching bases. This clonotype originated in a man under 40 in good health. CDR3 sequence reads: CASSQRRGAFYNEQFF. In nucleotides, the CDR3 is TGTGCCAGCAGCCAGAGACGGGGGGCCTTCTACAATGAGCAGTTCTTC.